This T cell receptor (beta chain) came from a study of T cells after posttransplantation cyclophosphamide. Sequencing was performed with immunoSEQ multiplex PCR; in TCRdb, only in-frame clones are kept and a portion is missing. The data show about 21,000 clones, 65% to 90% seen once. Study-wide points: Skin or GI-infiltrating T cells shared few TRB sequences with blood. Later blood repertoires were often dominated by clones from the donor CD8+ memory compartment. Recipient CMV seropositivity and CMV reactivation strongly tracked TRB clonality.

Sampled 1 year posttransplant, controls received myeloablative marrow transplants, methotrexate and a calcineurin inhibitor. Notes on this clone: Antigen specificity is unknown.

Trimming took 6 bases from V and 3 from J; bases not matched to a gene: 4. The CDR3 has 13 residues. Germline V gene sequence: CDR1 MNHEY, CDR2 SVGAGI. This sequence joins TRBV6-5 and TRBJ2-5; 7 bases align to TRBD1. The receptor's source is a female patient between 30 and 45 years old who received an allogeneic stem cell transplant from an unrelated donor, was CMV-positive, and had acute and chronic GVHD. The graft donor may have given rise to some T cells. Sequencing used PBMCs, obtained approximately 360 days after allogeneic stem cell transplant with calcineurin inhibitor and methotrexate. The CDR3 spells CASSLTGKETQYF. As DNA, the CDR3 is TGTGCCAGCAGCCTGACAGGGAAAGAGACCCAGTACTTC.